The 19 T cell receptor beta chains presented below share a single source sample, sequenced in a study of cytomegalovirus exposure and HLA in healthy donors. Primers for the PCR totalled 60 Vbeta and 13 Jbeta. Assay used: immunoSEQ multiplex PCR; TCRdb lists only in-frame clones, some missing. This table has fewer than 300,000 clones, 75% to 90% appearing once. The material sequenced was PBMCs. The receptors shown here come from a girl aged 2 to 9 in good health and CMV-seronegative.

The gene calls are TRBV19 and TRBJ1-1; D perhaps matches TRBD1 (6 bases). V shed 7 bases and J shed 1 base, with 19 bases lying between them. Per germline, CDR1 LNHDA and CDR2 SQIVND (reference sequence). This CDR3 comprises 16 residues. The CDR3 region has the DNA TGTGCCAGTAATCCCTTTGCCAGGGGTACGAACACTGAAGCTTTCTTT. Amino acids: CASNPFARGTNTEAFF.

This clone was recorded a few times. At the DNA level, this CDR3 is encoded by other sequences in the same sample as well. The chain carries TRBV2 and TRBJ2-3; 16 positions match TRBD2. CDR3 length: 17 residues. Germline-derived CDR1 and CDR2 are SNHLY and FYNNEI. Losses at the gene ends were 6 bases for V and 2 bases for J; bases not matched to a gene: 5. In nucleotides, the CDR3 is TGTGCCAGCAGCTCGGGACTAGCGGGAGGGTCCACAGATACGCAGTATTTT. The encoded protein is CASSSGLAGGSTDTQYF.

Only one count was recorded for this clone. The chain recombines TRBV19 with TRBJ2-3; 7 bases are a match to TRBD1. Germline CDR1 reads LNHDA; CDR2 reads SQIVND (reference sequence). Trimming at V came to 6 bases and at J to 0 bases, leaving 9 bases not matched to a gene. The CDR3 loop spans 16 amino acids. The CDR3 sequence is CASRNRGVSSTDTQYF. The CDR3 DNA is TGTGCCAGTAGAAACAGGGGAGTGTCTAGCACAGATACGCAGTATTTT.

This chain uses TRBV18 with TRBJ1-1, with 7 positions matching TRBD1. The V segment lost 3 bases and the J segment 10 bases; nucleotides outside the gene matches: 2. The germline CDR1 and CDR2 sequences are KGHSH and LQKENI. The CDR3 totals 11 residues. CDR3 sequence reads: CASSPQGVAFF. CDR3 sequence (DNA): TGTGCCAGCTCACCGCAGGGGGTAGCTTTCTTT. The variable domain in full, completed from reference TRBV18 and TRBJ1-1, reads NAGVMQNPRHLVRRRGQEARLRCSPMKGHSHVYWYRQLPEEGLKFMVYLQKENIIDESGMPKERFSAEFPKEGPSILRIQQVVRGDSAAYFCASSPQGVAFFGQGTRLTVV.

V and J are TRBV5-8 and TRBJ2-3, with D perhaps TRBD1 (6 bases). CDR3 size: 14 residues. With 2 bases removed from V and 4 bases from J, the gap between germline ends came to 11 bases. The germline V gene has CDR1 SGHTS and CDR2 YDEGEE. CDR3: CASSLGGAADTQYF. The DNA of the CDR3 is TGTGCCAGCAGCTTAGGGGGTGCGGCAGATACGCAGTATTTT.

This clone was seen a single time. The J gene is TRBJ2-4, the V gene TRBV5-3; no reliable D call. TRBV5-3 is an open reading frame whose function is uncertain. Trimming pared 0 bases from V and 0 bases from J, leaving 13 bases between. The CDR3 contains 17 residues. CDR3 region: CARSLVPQKLAKNIQYF. The CDR3 DNA sequence: TGTGCCAGAAGCTTGGTGCCGCAAAAGCTAGCCAAAAACATTCAGTACTTC.

This clone was counted a few times. The chain combines TRBV7-8 with TRBJ1-6; D gene unclear. V shed 7 bases and J shed 3 bases, with 13 bases lying between them. The CDR3 totals 15 residues. The germline V gene has CDR1 SGHVS and CDR2 FQNEAQ. The CDR3 DNA is TGTGCCAGCATGAGGGAATCGGGCTATAATTCACCCCTCCACTTT. Amino acids: CASMRESGYNSPLHF.

V gene TRBV14 combines with J gene TRBJ2-7, with 11 bases aligning to TRBD2. V lost 2 bases to trimming and J lost 2 bases; unmatched junction nucleotides: 5. Germline V gene data show CDR1 as SGHDN and CDR2 as FVKESK. The CDR3 has 16 residues. CDR3 region: CASSQRSGGAAYEQYF. Here the CDR3 DNA reads TGTGCCAGCAGCCAACGTAGCGGGGGGGCCGCCTACGAGCAGTACTTC. The complete variable domain, with remaining parts taken from reference TRBV14 and TRBJ2-7, reads EAGVTQFPSHSVIEKGQTVTLRCDPISGHDNLYWYRRVMGKEIKFLLHFVKESKQDESGMPNNRFLAERTGGTYSTLKVQPAELEDSGVYFCASSQRSGGAAYEQYFGPGTRLTVT.

The chain joins TRBV6-6 to TRBJ2-1; 14 bases fit TRBD2. This CDR3 is 15 amino acids long. V was pared by 6 bases and J by 4 bases, with 2 bases of the junction left unmatched. The V gene's germline CDR1 is MNHNY and CDR2 SVGAGI (reference sequence). As DNA, the CDR3 is TGTGCCAGCAGCAGACTAGCGGGAGGGTACAATGAGCAGTTCTTC. Protein product: CASSRLAGGYNEQFF.

This clone was detected only a few times. The rearrangement uses TRBV7-6 and TRBJ2-7; D is uncertain. CDR1 and CDR2 from the germline V gene are SGHVS and FNYEAQ. V lost 6 bases, J lost 3 bases, and 24 bases lay in between. CDR3 length: 17 residues. CDR3 nucleotides: TGTGCCAGCAGTCGCCGACCCTACGTAGGAGAAAGCTACGAGCAGTACTTC. The encoded protein is CASSRRPYVGESYEQYF.

The chain carries TRBV7-9 and TRBJ1-1; D is perhaps TRBD1 (5 bases). Germline CDR1 reads SEHNR; CDR2 reads FQNEAQ (reference sequence). The CDR3 spans 13 residues. Deletions cut 6 bases from V and 4 bases from J, with 12 bases between. The CDR3 loop is CASRSEGSTEAFF. DNA of the CDR3: TGTGCCAGCAGATCGGAGGGGTCCACTGAAGCTTTCTTT.

This clone was seen a single time. V usage is TRBV19 and J usage is TRBJ2-2, with D possibly being TRBD1 (5 bases). Between the trimmed V and J ends, which lost 7 bases and 0 bases, there was a span of 9 bases. The CDR3 sequence is 14 residues long. Germline V CDR1 and CDR2: LNHDA, SQIVND (reference sequence). Here the CDR3 DNA reads TGTGCCAGTATTCCAGGGCCGAACACCGGGGAGCTGTTTTTT. This codes for CASIPGPNTGELFF.

J is TRBJ2-1 and V is TRBV21-1; TRBD1, the D gene given by the table, was not confirmed from the DNA. TRBV21-1 corresponds to a pseudogene. The CDR3 covers 15 residues. As DNA, the CDR3 is TGTGCCAGCAGCATCCGCAGGGGCATAGGAGATGAGCAGTTCTTC. Protein sequence: CASSIRRGIGDEQFF.

This clone came up once. The genes are TRBV7-3 and TRBJ2-5; tentative D call: TRBD1 (5 bases). This CDR3 has 13 residues. Germline V gene data show CDR1 as SGHTA and CDR2 as FQGTGA. The V end was cut by 3 bases, the J end by 2 bases, with 7 bases between. This chain's CDR3 is CASSLGLQETQYF. Here the CDR3 DNA reads TGTGCCAGCAGCTTGGGGCTACAAGAGACCCAGTACTTC.

J is TRBJ1-1 and V is TRBV30; no definite D call. This CDR3 contains 15 residues. The V and J ends lost 3 bases and 4 bases respectively, with 18 bases between them. Germline V gives CDR1 GTSNPN, CDR2 SVGIG (reference sequence). The CDR3 spells CAWSRRRVVGTEAFF. The CDR3 DNA follows: TGTGCCTGGAGCCGACGCCGGGTGGTGGGCACTGAAGCTTTCTTT.

The chain combines TRBV18 with TRBJ1-3, with 9 nucleotides matching TRBD1. Per germline, CDR1 KGHSH and CDR2 LQKENI. CDR3 length: 16 amino acids. The V and J ends lost 4 bases and 0 bases, in that order; junction bases with no gene match: 4. CDR3 protein: CASSQGQGYSGNTIYF. The CDR3 bases are TGTGCCAGCTCACAGGGACAGGGATACTCTGGAAACACCATATATTTT.

CDR3 bases: TGTGCCAGCAGCTTCTACGATCCGAACCCAAACACTGAAGCTTTCTTT. Translated, it gives CASSFYDPNPNTEAFF. The chain joins TRBV5-5 to TRBJ1-1; D not resolved. Germline V gene sequence: CDR1 SGHKS, CDR2 YYEKEE (reference sequence). CDR3 size: 16 residues. V was shortened by 2 bases and J by 2 bases, with 16 bases between the two germline ends.

V gene TRBV7-6 combines with J gene TRBJ2-1; TRBD2 matches at 9 bases. The CDR3 length is 16 residues. V lost 3 bases, J lost 4 bases, and 7 bases stayed unmatched. CDR1 and CDR2 (germline): SGHVS, FNYEAQ. CDR3 sequence: CASSFSGRRGYNEQFF. The CDR3 DNA follows: TGTGCCAGCAGCTTTAGCGGGAGAAGGGGGTACAATGAGCAGTTCTTC. Full variable domain (missing parts from reference TRBV7-6 and TRBJ2-1): GAGVSQSPRYKVTKRGQDVALRCDPISGHVSLYWYRQALGQGPEFLTYFNYEAQQDKSGLPNDRFSAERPEGSISTLTIQRTEQRDSAMYRCASSFSGRRGYNEQFFGPGTRLTVL.

The rearrangement uses TRBV29-1 and TRBJ1-1; weak D call: TRBD1 (6 bases). Germline values: CDR1 SQVTM, CDR2 ANQGSEA. CDR3 length: 13 amino acids. V lost 3 bases and J 4 bases, leaving 12 bases between the germline ends. In nucleotides, the CDR3 is TGCAGCGTTGATCATGGGGGGGCCACTGAAGCTTTCTTT. Protein: CSVDHGGATEAFF.